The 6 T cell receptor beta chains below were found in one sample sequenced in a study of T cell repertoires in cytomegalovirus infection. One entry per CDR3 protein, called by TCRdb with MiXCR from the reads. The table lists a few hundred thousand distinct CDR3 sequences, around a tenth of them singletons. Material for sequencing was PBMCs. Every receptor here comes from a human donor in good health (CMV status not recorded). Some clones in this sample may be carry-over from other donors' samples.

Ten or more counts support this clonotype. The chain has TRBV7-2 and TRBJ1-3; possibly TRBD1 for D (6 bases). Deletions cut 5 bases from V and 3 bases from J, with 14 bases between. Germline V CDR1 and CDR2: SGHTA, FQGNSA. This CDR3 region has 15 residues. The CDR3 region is CASSRRQADGNTIYF. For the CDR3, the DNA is TGTGCCAGCAGCCGCAGACAGGCCGATGGAAACACCATATATTTT.

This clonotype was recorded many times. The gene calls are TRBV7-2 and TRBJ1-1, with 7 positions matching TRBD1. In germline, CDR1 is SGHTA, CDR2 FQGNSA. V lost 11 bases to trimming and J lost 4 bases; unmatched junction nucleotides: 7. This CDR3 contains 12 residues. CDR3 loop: CASNRGVTEAFF. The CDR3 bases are TGTGCCTCCAACAGGGGCGTCACTGAAGCTTTCTTT.

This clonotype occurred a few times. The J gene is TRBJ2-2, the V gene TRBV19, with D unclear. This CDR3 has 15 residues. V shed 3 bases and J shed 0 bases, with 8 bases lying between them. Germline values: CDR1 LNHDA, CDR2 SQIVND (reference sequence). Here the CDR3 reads CASSILPANTGELFF. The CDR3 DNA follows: TGTGCCAGTAGTATTTTACCAGCGAACACCGGGGAGCTGTTTTTT.

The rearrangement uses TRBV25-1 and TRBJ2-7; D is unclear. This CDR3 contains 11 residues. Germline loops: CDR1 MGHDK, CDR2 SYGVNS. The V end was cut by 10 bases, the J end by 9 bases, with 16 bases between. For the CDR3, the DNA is TGTGCCACCTCGGACGGCCTGGGGCAGTACTTC. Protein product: CATSDGLGQYF.

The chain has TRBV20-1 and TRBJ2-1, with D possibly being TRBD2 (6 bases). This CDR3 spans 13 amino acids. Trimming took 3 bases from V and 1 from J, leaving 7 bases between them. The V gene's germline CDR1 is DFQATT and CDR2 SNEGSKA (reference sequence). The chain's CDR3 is CSARTRSYNEQFF. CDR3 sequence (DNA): TGCAGTGCTAGGACTAGATCCTACAATGAGCAGTTCTTC.

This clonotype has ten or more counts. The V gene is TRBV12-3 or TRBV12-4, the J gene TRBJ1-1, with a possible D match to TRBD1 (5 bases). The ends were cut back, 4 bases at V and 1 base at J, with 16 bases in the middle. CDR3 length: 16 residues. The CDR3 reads CASSSPRGGPNTEAFF. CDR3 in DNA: TGTGCCAGCAGTTCCCCGAGGGGTGGACCGAACACTGAAGCTTTCTTT.